One sample yielded the 26 T cell receptor beta chains listed below, sequenced in a study of T cell changes during pregnancy in multiple sclerosis. Sequenced by immunoSEQ multiplex PCR; TCRdb stores in-frame clones only, minus some. The data show about 14,000 clones, roughly 88% seen once. Sequences were derived from CD8+ T cells from peripheral blood mononuclear cells, sampled after pregnancy. The receptors shown here come from a female donor in good health, enrolled as a control in a pregnancy study.

The chain couples TRBV14 to TRBJ2-2; D unresolved. The germline V gene encodes CDR1 SGHDN and CDR2 FVKESK. This CDR3 spans 13 amino acids. V was clipped by 1 base and J by 5 bases, with 5 bases between them. CDR3 amino acids: CASSQVRTGELFF. In nucleotides, the CDR3 is TGTGCCAGCAGCCAAGTTCGGACCGGGGAGCTGTTTTTT.

The chain joins TRBV9 to TRBJ2-2; weak D call: TRBD1 (6 bases). CDR1 and CDR2 from the germline V gene are SGDLS and YYNGEE. Trimming took off 0 bases at V and 1 base at J, with 13 bases between the two ends. The CDR3 contains 17 residues. CDR3 sequence reads: CASSVEWRQVNTGELFF. The CDR3 region has the DNA TGTGCCAGCAGCGTAGAGTGGAGACAGGTGAACACCGGGGAGCTGTTTTTT.

The chain is built from TRBV6-5 and TRBJ2-6, with D possibly TRBD2 on 5 matching bases. CDR1 MNHEY and CDR2 SVGAGI come from the germline V gene. V was cut by 3 bases and J by 2 bases, with 8 bases left in between. There are 15 residues in the CDR3. The CDR3 nucleotides are TGTGCCAGCAGTTATGAGGGTACTGGGGCCAACGTCCTGACTTTC. Protein sequence: CASSYEGTGANVLTF.

The chain is built from TRBV5-1 and TRBJ2-7; 7 nucleotides line up with TRBD1. Germline CDR1 and CDR2: SGHRS and YFSETQ. This CDR3 is built from 14 residues. Unmatched junction bases numbered 6, after V lost 4 bases and J lost 2 bases. The CDR3, as DNA: TGCGCCAGCAGCCAGTCCGGGACAGCCTACGAGCAGTACTTC. It specifies CASSQSGTAYEQYF.

The gene calls are TRBV5-8 and TRBJ2-7; 11 bases align to TRBD2. V shed 2 bases and J 5 bases; nucleotides not matched to a gene: 3. The CDR3 consists of 14 residues. Germline V gene lookup returns CDR1 SGHTS and CDR2 YDEGEE. Here the CDR3 reads CASSLLAGVHEQYF. The CDR3 coding sequence is TGTGCCAGCAGCTTACTAGCGGGAGTTCACGAGCAGTACTTC.

CDR3 protein: CSVVPLDRGEEETQYF. CDR3 DNA sequence: TGCAGCGTTGTTCCTTTGGACAGGGGGGAGGAAGAGACCCAGTACTTC. This chain uses TRBV29-1 with TRBJ2-5; 10 bases are shared with TRBD1. V shed 4 bases, J shed 3 bases, and the junction held 11 bases outside the gene matches. The CDR3 runs 16 residues. Germline V gives CDR1 SQVTM, CDR2 ANQGSEA.

V usage is TRBV27 and J usage is TRBJ1-5; D uncertain. The ends were cut back, 6 bases at V and 2 bases at J, with 14 bases in the middle. The CDR3 is 15 amino acids. Looked up from germline, CDR1 is MNHEY and CDR2 is SMNVEV (reference sequence). In DNA form, the CDR3 reads TGTGCCAGCAGCCTGAGCCCTCAGGGCAATCAGCCCCAGCATTTT. It codes for CASSLSPQGNQPQHF.

This clone was seen once. This chain joins TRBV4-1 and TRBJ2-4; D gene uncertain. Per the germline V gene, CDR1 is MGHRA and CDR2 is YSYEKL. This CDR3 is 12 amino acids long. Trimming took 0 bases from V and 8 from J, leaving 5 bases between them. The CDR3 spells CASSQDQDIQYF. CDR3 in DNA: TGCGCCAGCAGCCAAGACCAGGACATTCAGTACTTC.

J is TRBJ2-7 and V is TRBV28; 9 bases agree with TRBD1. In germline, CDR1 is MDHEN, CDR2 SYDVKM. The junction had 8 bases not matched to a gene; V was cut back by 3 bases and J by 5 bases. The CDR3 spans 15 residues. The CDR3 here is CASSFSGTGGHEQYF. CDR3 nucleotides: TGTGCCAGCAGTTTTTCGGGAACAGGGGGCCACGAGCAGTACTTC.

The DNA for the CDR3 is TGTGCCAGCAGTTTCTCACTAGCGGGGTTTTCCACAGATACGCAGTATTTT. Translated: CASSFSLAGFSTDTQYF. The chain combines TRBV28 with TRBJ2-3, with 10 bases aligning to TRBD2. V lost 3 bases and J lost 2; bases outside the gene matches: 8. The CDR3 has 17 amino acids. Germline values: CDR1 MDHEN, CDR2 SYDVKM.

This sequence joins TRBV5-6 and TRBJ2-1; D is unresolved. There are 13 residues in the CDR3. V lost 0 bases and J lost 8, with 9 bases in between. The germline gives CDR1 SGHDT, CDR2 YYEEEE. This chain's CDR3 is CASSLDSLYEQFF. CDR3 DNA: TGTGCCAGCAGCTTGGACTCTTTGTATGAGCAGTTCTTC.

The chain recombines TRBV11-3 with TRBJ2-1, with TRBD1 identical over 7 bases. This CDR3 is 14 amino acids long. CDR1 is SGHNT and CDR2 is YENEEA in the germline V gene. V gave up 5 bases and J gave up 9 bases; unmatched junction bases: 10. CDR3 residues: CASSHGQGVVEQFF. The CDR3 DNA reads TGTGCCAGCAGCCATGGGCAGGGGGTTGTTGAGCAGTTCTTC.

The chain joins TRBV5-4 to TRBJ2-7, with 7 positions matching TRBD2. CDR3 length: 15 amino acids. The J segment lost 1 base and the V segment lost 0 bases, leaving 4 bases of the junction unmatched. Germline V gives CDR1 SGHNT, CDR2 YYREEE (reference sequence). CDR3 residues: CASSLGSSGSYEQYF. The CDR3, as DNA: TGTGCCAGCAGCTTGGGGTCTAGCGGTTCCTACGAGCAGTACTTC.

The chain couples TRBV4-2 to TRBJ2-1, with 10 bases matching TRBD2. V lost 0 bases to trimming and J lost 6 bases; unmatched junction nucleotides: 5. The CDR3 covers 16 residues. CDR1 and CDR2 from the germline V gene are LGHNA and YNFKEQ. CDR3 nucleotide sequence: TGTGCCAGCAGCCAAGATTCAGCGGGAGGGGTCAATGAGCAGTTCTTC. Translated: CASSQDSAGGVNEQFF.

The V call is TRBV6-6, the J call TRBJ1-1; unclear D gene. In germline, CDR1 is MNHNY, CDR2 SVGAGI (reference sequence). Trimming cost V 2 bases and J 4 bases, with 8 bases left between them. The CDR3 consists of 13 residues. CDR3 amino acids: CASSYRESTEAFF. CDR3 sequence (DNA): TGTGCCAGCAGTTACAGGGAGAGCACTGAAGCTTTCTTT.

The chain has TRBV5-1 and TRBJ1-1, with D uncertain. Germline V gene sequence: CDR1 SGHRS, CDR2 YFSETQ. V was trimmed by 0 bases and J by 2 bases, leaving 11 bases between them. The CDR3 runs to 15 residues. The CDR3 sequence: CASSLGGTQNTEAFF. CDR3 coding DNA: TGCGCCAGCAGCTTGGGAGGCACTCAAAACACTGAAGCTTTCTTT. The full variable domain, in which reference TRBV5-1 and TRBJ1-1 provide the parts outside the CDR3, is KAGVTQTPRYLIKTRGQQVTLSCSPISGHRSVSWYQQTPGQGLQFLFEYFSETQRNKGNFPGRFSGRQFSNSRSEMNVSTLELGDSALYLCASSLGGTQNTEAFFGQGTRLTVV.

For the CDR3, the DNA is TGTGCCAGCAGTTTATGGAGTAGCGATGATACGCAGTATTTT. Its translation is CASSLWSSDDTQYF. This sequence joins TRBV27 and TRBJ2-3; D perhaps matches TRBD2 (5 bases). This CDR3 has 14 amino acids. The V gene lost 1 base and the J gene lost 6 bases, with 11 bases spanning the gap. Germline V gene data show CDR1 as MNHEY and CDR2 as SMNVEV (reference sequence).

V and J are TRBV30 and TRBJ2-5; TRBD2 matches at 15 bases. The CDR3 length is 16 residues. CDR1 is GTSNPN, CDR2 SVGIG, per germline (reference sequence). J gave up 5 bases and V 3 bases, and 7 bases lay outside the gene matches. The CDR3 DNA reads TGTGCCTGGAGGTTGGGACTAGCGGGAGGCAGGGAGACCCAGTACTTC. Its translation: CAWRLGLAGGRETQYF.

This chain joins TRBV4-1 and TRBJ2-1, with D tentatively TRBD1 (5 bases). Looked up from germline, CDR1 is MGHRA and CDR2 is YSYEKL. The ends were cut back, 3 bases at V and 4 bases at J, with 10 bases in the middle. The CDR3 has 14 residues. The CDR3 region has the DNA TGCGCCAGCAGCCAGACGACAGATTACAATGAGCAGTTCTTC. It yields the protein CASSQTTDYNEQFF.

The genes are TRBV19 and TRBJ2-2; TRBD2 might be the D (6 bases). CDR1 and CDR2 from the germline V gene are LNHDA and SQIVND (reference sequence). V dropped 3 bases and J dropped 8 bases, with 13 bases sitting between them. The CDR3 length is 14 residues. CDR3 amino acids: CASSMAGTRGELFF. As DNA, the CDR3 is TGTGCCAGTAGTATGGCGGGGACTCGAGGGGAGCTGTTTTTT.

The J gene is TRBJ1-5, the V gene TRBV4-1; TRBD1 aligns across 8 bases. J was trimmed by 2 bases and V by 0 bases; bases with no gene match: 6. The CDR3 has 17 amino acids. CDR1 is MGHRA and CDR2 is YSYEKL in the germline V gene. The CDR3 DNA follows: TGCGCCAGCAGCCAAGATCGGCAGACAGGGGGCAATCAGCCCCAGCATTTT. Translation: CASSQDRQTGGNQPQHF.

The chain couples TRBV11-2 to TRBJ2-5; the match to TRBD2 covers 16 bases. CDR1 and CDR2 from the germline V gene are SGHAT and FQNNGV. Trimming removed 5 bases from V and 2 bases from J; junction bases left unmatched: 5. This CDR3 comprises 17 residues. CDR3 nucleotide sequence: TGTGCCAGCAGCCAGGGACTAGCGGGAGGGATTCAAGAGACCCAGTACTTC. It codes for CASSQGLAGGIQETQYF.

The chain combines TRBV7-9 with TRBJ2-5; D is perhaps TRBD1 (5 bases). Trimming took 5 bases from V and 5 from J, leaving 12 bases between them. Germline CDR1 reads SEHNR; CDR2 reads FQNEAQ (reference sequence). The CDR3 covers 13 residues. The CDR3 loop is CASSINRQETQYF. CDR3 DNA: TGTGCCAGCAGCATCAACAGGCAGGAGACCCAGTACTTC.

This rearrangement joins TRBV6-1 to TRBJ1-2; D gene unclear. The CDR3 runs 19 residues. V was cut by 0 bases and J by 0 bases, with 20 bases left in between. The germline V gene encodes CDR1 MNHNS and CDR2 SASEGT. The CDR3 here is CASSEALRGGFHSNYGYTF. The CDR3 region has the DNA TGTGCCAGCAGTGAAGCGCTTCGGGGAGGGTTCCATTCTAACTATGGCTACACCTTC.

This clone was detected once. The rearrangement links TRBV6-6 to TRBJ2-7; D is perhaps TRBD2 (6 bases). V was trimmed by 10 bases and J by 1 base, leaving 11 bases between them. This CDR3 has 12 residues. Germline-derived CDR1 and CDR2 are MNHNY and SVGAGI (reference sequence). CDR3 nucleotides: TGTGCCACCCGGGACTCTTCCTACGAGCAGTACTTC. Translating gives CATRDSSYEQYF.

V is TRBV6-4 and J is TRBJ1-6, with 8 bases fitting TRBD1. Losses at the gene ends were 2 bases for V and 10 bases for J; bases not matched to a gene: 4. The CDR3 covers 14 residues. The germline gives CDR1 MRHNA, CDR2 SNTAGT. In nucleotides, the CDR3 is TGTGCCAGCAGTGACACAGGGGGAGGATCACCCCTCCACTTT. Translating it yields CASSDTGGGSPLHF.